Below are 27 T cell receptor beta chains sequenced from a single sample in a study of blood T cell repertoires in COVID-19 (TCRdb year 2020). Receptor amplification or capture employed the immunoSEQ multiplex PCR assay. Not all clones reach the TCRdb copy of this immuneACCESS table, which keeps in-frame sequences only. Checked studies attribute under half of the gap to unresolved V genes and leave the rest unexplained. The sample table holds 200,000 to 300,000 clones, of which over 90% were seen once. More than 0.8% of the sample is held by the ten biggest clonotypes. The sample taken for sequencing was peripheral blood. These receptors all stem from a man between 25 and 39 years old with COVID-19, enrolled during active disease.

CDR3 DNA sequence: TGCGCCAGCAGCTCCAGACAAGACACTGAAGCTTTCTTT. It encodes CASSSRQDTEAFF. This chain links TRBV5-1 with TRBJ1-1; no clear D gene. Looked up from germline, CDR1 is SGHRS and CDR2 is YFSETQ. The CDR3 is 13 amino acids. Trimming shortened V by 3 bases and J by 3 bases, and 9 bases separated the two germline ends.

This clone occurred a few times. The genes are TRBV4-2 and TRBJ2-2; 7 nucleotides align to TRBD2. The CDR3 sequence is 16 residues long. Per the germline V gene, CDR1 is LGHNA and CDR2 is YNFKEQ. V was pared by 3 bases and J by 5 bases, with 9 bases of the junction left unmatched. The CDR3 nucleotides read TGTGCCAGCAGCCAGGACCGGACTAGACAAACCGGGGAGCTGTTTTTT. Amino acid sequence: CASSQDRTRQTGELFF.

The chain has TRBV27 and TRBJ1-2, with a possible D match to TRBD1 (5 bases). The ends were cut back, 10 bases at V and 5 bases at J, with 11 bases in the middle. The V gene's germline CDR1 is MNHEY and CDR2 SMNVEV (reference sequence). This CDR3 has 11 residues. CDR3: CATGGVYGYTF. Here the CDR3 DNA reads TGTGCCACCGGGGGGGTGTATGGCTACACCTTC.

CDR3 sequence: CASSLDSGIVRFEQYF. The CDR3 nucleotides read TGTGCCAGCAGCTTAGATAGCGGGATTGTACGGTTCGAGCAGTACTTC. The V call is TRBV7-9, the J call TRBJ2-7; 8 bases align to TRBD2. Germline V gene data show CDR1 as SEHNR and CDR2 as FQNEAQ (reference sequence). The CDR3 loop spans 16 amino acids. The J segment lost 6 bases and the V segment lost 1 base, leaving 11 bases of the junction unmatched.

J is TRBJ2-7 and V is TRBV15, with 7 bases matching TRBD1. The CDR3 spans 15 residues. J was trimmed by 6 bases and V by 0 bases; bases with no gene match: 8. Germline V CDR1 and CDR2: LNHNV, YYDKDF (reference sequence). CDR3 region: CATSRDRQGEGEQYF. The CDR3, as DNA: TGTGCCACCAGCAGAGATCGGCAGGGGGAAGGCGAGCAGTACTTC. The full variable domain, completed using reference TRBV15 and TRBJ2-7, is DAMVIQNPRYQVTQFGKPVTLSCSQTLNHNVMYWYQQKSSQAPKLLFHYYDKDFNNEADTPDNFQSRRPNTSFCFLDIRSPGLGDTAMYLCATSRDRQGEGEQYFGPGTRLTVT.

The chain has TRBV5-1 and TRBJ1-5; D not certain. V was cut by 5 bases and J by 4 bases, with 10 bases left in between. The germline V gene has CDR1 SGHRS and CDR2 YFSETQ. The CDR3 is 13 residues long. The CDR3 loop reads CASRLDVNQPQHF. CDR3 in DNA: TGCGCCAGCAGACTAGACGTAAATCAGCCCCAGCATTTT.

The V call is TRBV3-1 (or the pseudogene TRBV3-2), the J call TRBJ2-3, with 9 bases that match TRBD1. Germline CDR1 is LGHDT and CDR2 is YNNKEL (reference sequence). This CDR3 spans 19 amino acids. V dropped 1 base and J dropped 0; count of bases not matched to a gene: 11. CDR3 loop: CASSQGINVGTGSTDTQYF. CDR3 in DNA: TGTGCCAGCAGCCAAGGCATTAATGTCGGGACAGGGAGCACAGATACGCAGTATTTT.

The CDR3, as DNA: TGTGCCAGCAGTGAATGGAGACAGGGGGCTGTGGAGACCCAGTACTTC. Protein product: CASSEWRQGAVETQYF. The chain recombines TRBV6-1 with TRBJ2-5; 10 positions agree with TRBD1. The CDR3 runs to 16 residues. V dropped 2 bases and J dropped 5; count of bases not matched to a gene: 8. Germline CDR1 MNHNS, CDR2 SASEGT.

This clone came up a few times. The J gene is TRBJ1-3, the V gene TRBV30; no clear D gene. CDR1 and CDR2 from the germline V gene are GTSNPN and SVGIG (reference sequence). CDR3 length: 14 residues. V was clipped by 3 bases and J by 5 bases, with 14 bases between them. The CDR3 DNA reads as TGTGCCTGGAGCCTGACTCAAACCCGAAACACCATATATTTT. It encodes CAWSLTQTRNTIYF.

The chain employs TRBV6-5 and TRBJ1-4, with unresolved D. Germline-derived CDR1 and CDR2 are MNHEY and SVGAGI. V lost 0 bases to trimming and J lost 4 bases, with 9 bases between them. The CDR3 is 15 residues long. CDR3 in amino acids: CASSYSSQINEKLFF. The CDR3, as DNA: TGTGCCAGCAGTTACTCTAGCCAGATTAATGAAAAACTGTTTTTT.

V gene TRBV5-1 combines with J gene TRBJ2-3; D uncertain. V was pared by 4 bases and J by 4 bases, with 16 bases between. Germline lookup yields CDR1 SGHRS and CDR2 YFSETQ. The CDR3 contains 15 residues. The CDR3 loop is CASSPGRQVSDTQYF. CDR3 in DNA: TGCGCCAGCAGCCCTGGTCGGCAGGTGTCAGATACGCAGTATTTT.

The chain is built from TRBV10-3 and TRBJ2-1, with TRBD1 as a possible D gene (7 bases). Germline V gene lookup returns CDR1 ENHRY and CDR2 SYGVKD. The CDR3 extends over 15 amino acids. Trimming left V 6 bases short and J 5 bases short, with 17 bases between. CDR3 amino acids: CAISGGQQSNNEQFF. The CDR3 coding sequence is TGTGCCATCAGCGGGGGACAGCAAAGTAACAATGAGCAGTTCTTC.

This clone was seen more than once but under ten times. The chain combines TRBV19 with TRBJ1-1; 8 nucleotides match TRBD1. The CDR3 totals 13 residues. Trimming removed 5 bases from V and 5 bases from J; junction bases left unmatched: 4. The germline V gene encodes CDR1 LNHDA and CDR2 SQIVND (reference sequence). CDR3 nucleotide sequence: TGTGCCAGTAGTGAACAGGGGGGTACTGAAGCTTTCTTT. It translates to CASSEQGGTEAFF.

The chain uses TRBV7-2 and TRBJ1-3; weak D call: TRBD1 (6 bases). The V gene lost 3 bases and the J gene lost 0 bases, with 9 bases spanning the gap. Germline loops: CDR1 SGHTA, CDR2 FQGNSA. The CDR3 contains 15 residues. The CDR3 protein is CASSFGQSSGNTIYF. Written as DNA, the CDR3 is TGTGCCAGCAGCTTTGGACAGAGCTCTGGAAACACCATATATTTT.

CDR3 bases: TGTGCCAGCAGCCAAGATATTGCGGCATGGGGCTACACCTTC. This sequence encodes CASSQDIAAWGYTF. The rearrangement joins TRBV3-1 (or the pseudogene TRBV3-2) to TRBJ1-2, with unresolved D. With 0 bases removed from V and 8 bases from J, the gap between germline ends came to 13 bases. The CDR3 has 14 residues. Germline loops: CDR1 LGHDT, CDR2 YNNKEL (reference sequence).

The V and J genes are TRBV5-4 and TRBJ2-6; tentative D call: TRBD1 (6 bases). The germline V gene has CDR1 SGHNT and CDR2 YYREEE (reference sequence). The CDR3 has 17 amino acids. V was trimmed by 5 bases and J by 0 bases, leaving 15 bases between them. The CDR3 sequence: CASSWTVDSSGANVLTF. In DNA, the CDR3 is TGTGCCAGCAGTTGGACAGTAGACTCCTCTGGGGCCAACGTCCTGACTTTC. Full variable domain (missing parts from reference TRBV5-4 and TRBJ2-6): ETGVTQSPTHLIKTRGQQVTLRCSSQSGHNTVSWYQQALGQGPQFIFQYYREEENGRGNFPPRFSGLQFPNYSSELNVNALELDDSALYLCASSWTVDSSGANVLTFGAGSRLTVL.

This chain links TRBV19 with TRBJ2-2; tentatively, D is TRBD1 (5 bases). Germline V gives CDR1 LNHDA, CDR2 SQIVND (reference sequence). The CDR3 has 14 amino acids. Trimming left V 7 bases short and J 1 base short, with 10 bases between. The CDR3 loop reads CASKAGWNTGELFF. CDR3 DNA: TGTGCCAGTAAGGCAGGGTGGAACACCGGGGAGCTGTTTTTT.

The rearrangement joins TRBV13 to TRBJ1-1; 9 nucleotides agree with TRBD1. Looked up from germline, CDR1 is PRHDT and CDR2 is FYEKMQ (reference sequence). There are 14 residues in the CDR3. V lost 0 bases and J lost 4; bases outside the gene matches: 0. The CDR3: CASSLGTGGTEAFF. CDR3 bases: TGTGCCAGCAGCTTAGGGACAGGGGGCACTGAAGCTTTCTTT.

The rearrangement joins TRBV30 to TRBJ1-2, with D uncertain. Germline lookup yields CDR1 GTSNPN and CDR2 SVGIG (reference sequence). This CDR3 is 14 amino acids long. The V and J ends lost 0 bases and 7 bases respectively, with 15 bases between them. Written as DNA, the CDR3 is TGTGCCTGGAGTGTAACTCGGACGGGAGGTGGCTACACCTTC. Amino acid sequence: CAWSVTRTGGGYTF.

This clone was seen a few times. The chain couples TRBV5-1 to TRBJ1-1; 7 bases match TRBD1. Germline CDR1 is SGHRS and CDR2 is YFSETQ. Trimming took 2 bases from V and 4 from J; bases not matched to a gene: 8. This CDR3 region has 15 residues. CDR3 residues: CASSFQDRSGTEAFF. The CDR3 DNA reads TGCGCCAGCAGCTTCCAGGACAGGTCGGGCACTGAAGCTTTCTTT.

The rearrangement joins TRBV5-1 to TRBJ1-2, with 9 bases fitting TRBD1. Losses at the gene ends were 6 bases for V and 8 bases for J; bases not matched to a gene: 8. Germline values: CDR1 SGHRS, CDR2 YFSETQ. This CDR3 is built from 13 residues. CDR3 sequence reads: CASTTTGGNGYTF. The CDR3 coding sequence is TGCGCCAGCACCACGACAGGGGGGAACGGCTACACCTTC.

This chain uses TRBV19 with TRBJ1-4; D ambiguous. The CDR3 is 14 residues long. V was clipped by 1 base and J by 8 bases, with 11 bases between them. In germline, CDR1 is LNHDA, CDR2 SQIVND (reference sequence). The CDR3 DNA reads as TGTGCCAGTAGTATAGGGAGGGTTGGAGAAAAACTGTTTTTT. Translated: CASSIGRVGEKLFF.

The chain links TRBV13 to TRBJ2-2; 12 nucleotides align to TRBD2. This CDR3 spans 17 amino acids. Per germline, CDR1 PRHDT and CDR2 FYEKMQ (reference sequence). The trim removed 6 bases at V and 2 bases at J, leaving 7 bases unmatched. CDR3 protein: CASRQTSGGLNTGELFF. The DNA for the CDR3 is TGTGCCAGCAGGCAGACTAGCGGGGGTCTTAACACCGGGGAGCTGTTTTTT.

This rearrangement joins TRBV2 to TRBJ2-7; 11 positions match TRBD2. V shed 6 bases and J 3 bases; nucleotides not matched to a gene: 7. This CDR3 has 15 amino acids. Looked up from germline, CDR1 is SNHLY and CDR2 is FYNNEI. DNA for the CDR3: TGTGCCAGCAGCGAGGGACTAGCGGTCAACTACGAGCAGTACTTC. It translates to CASSEGLAVNYEQYF. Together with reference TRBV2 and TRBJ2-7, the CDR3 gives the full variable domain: EPEVTQTPSHQVTQMGQEVILRCVPISNHLYFYWYRQILGQKVEFLVSFYNNEISEKSEIFDDQFSVERPDGSNFTLKIRSTKLEDSAMYFCASSEGLAVNYEQYFGPGTRLTVT.

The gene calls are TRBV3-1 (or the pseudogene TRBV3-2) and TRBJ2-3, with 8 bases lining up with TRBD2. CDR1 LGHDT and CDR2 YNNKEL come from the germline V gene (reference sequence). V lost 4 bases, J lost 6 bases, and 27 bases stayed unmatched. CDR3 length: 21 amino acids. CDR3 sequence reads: CASSPVRTVRAGDPAIDTQYF. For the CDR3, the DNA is TGTGCCAGCAGCCCTGTGAGAACTGTCCGAGCGGGGGACCCGGCGATTGATACGCAGTATTTT.

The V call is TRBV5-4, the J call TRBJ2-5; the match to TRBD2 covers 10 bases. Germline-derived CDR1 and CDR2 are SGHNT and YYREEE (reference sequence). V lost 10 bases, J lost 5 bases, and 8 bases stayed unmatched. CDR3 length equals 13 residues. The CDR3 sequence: CALSGGAGETQYF. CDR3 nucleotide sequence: TGTGCCCTAAGCGGGGGGGCCGGGGAGACCCAGTACTTC.

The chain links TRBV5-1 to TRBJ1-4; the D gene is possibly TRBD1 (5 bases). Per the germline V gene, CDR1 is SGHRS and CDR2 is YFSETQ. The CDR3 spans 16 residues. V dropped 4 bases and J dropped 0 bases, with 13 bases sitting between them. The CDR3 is CASSLGHSATNEKLFF. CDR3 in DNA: TGCGCCAGCAGCCTTGGACACTCTGCAACTAATGAAAAACTGTTTTTT.